A selection of T cell receptor beta chains follows, all from one sample in a study of blood T cell repertoires in COVID-19. Assay used: immunoSEQ multiplex PCR; TCRdb lists only in-frame clones, some missing. The repertoire holds 40,000 to 50,000 clones, with around 89% as singletons. The sample taken for sequencing was peripheral blood. These receptors all stem from a human donor in a cohort sampled during active COVID-19. Each CDR3 is given without its conserved first and last residue. Each record gives: J gene, V gene, clone size, CDR3 protein. Part of the rows lack a size; the others show once, few, many or a class for expanded clones.

j_call: TRBJ1-5
v_call: TRBV27
clone_size: -
cdr3_aa: ASSLHLAELGPQH

j_call: TRBJ2-7
v_call: TRBV11-2
clone_size: once
cdr3_aa: ASSLGLAGGAGGEQY

j_call: TRBJ1-4
v_call: TRBV24-1
clone_size: -
cdr3_aa: ATSPAAGLF

j_call: TRBJ2-5
v_call: TRBV15
clone_size: -
cdr3_aa: ATRETGGYQETQY

j_call: TRBJ2-7
v_call: TRBV4-1
clone_size: -
cdr3_aa: ASSQEPGQGLYEQY

j_call: TRBJ2-5
v_call: TRBV24-1
clone_size: -
cdr3_aa: ATSDPSSMAGVETQY

j_call: TRBJ2-5
v_call: TRBV7-9
clone_size: -
cdr3_aa: ASSLHRTGDGETQY

j_call: TRBJ2-7
v_call: TRBV2
clone_size: few
cdr3_aa: ASSEDVGGEQY

j_call: TRBJ1-5
v_call: TRBV19
clone_size: -
cdr3_aa: ATEKSQSNQPQH

j_call: TRBJ2-1
v_call: TRBV9
clone_size: -
cdr3_aa: ASSVDINEQF

j_call: TRBJ2-1
v_call: TRBV27
clone_size: -
cdr3_aa: ASSFPGLAGAYNEQF

j_call: TRBJ2-5
v_call: TRBV5-1
clone_size: -
cdr3_aa: ASSFVAGEETQY

j_call: TRBJ2-7
v_call: TRBV5-1
clone_size: -
cdr3_aa: ASSLSGSEQY

j_call: TRBJ1-6
v_call: TRBV28
clone_size: -
cdr3_aa: ASSFENNSPLH

j_call: TRBJ2-7
v_call: TRBV15
clone_size: -
cdr3_aa: ATRDRVRSYEQY

j_call: TRBJ2-1
v_call: TRBV13
clone_size: -
cdr3_aa: ASSLALQRSSYNEQF

j_call: TRBJ2-2
v_call: TRBV27
clone_size: few
cdr3_aa: ASSYTGTGGGSEYSGELF

j_call: TRBJ2-7
v_call: TRBV28
clone_size: -
cdr3_aa: ASRALRDSSYEQY

j_call: TRBJ2-1
v_call: TRBV11-3
clone_size: -
cdr3_aa: ASSRLNLAGEVFNEQF

j_call: TRBJ1-1
v_call: TRBV7-3
clone_size: -
cdr3_aa: ASSLRGDRGNTEAF

j_call: TRBJ1-4
v_call: TRBV15
clone_size: -
cdr3_aa: ATSTDLEEKLF

j_call: TRBJ2-1
v_call: TRBV28
clone_size: -
cdr3_aa: ASGLAGVGNEQF

j_call: TRBJ1-2
v_call: TRBV30
clone_size: -
cdr3_aa: AWTRVGGYT

j_call: TRBJ1-2
v_call: TRBV27
clone_size: -
cdr3_aa: ASSLQGGRGYT

j_call: TRBJ1-2
v_call: TRBV5-1
clone_size: -
cdr3_aa: ASSLETGYGYT

j_call: TRBJ2-1
v_call: TRBV5-8
clone_size: -
cdr3_aa: AIKPGLAVDDYNEQF

j_call: TRBJ1-1
v_call: TRBV9
clone_size: once
cdr3_aa: ASSVVGQGVTEAF

j_call: TRBJ2-1
v_call: TRBV27
clone_size: once
cdr3_aa: ASSGTSGYNEQF

j_call: TRBJ2-7
v_call: TRBV7-3
clone_size: -
cdr3_aa: ASSPGLAGYEQY

j_call: TRBJ1-2
v_call: TRBV5-4
clone_size: -
cdr3_aa: ASSLAPGQGNYGYT

j_call: TRBJ2-5
v_call: TRBV29-1
clone_size: -
cdr3_aa: SIPGGASSSPTAQY